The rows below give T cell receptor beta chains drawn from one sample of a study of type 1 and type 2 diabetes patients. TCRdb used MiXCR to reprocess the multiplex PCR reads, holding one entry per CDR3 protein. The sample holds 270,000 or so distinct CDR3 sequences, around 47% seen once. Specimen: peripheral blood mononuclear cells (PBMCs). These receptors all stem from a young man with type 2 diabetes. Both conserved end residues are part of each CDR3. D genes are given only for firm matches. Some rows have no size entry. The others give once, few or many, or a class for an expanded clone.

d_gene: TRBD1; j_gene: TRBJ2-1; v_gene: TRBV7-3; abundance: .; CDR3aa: CASSPGGGQGKNEQFF; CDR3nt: TGTGCCAGCAGCCCAGGAGGCGGACAGGGGAAAAATGAGCAGTTCTTC
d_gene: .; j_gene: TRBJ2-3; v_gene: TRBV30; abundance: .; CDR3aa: CAWSVIGGSADTQYF; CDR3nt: TGTGCCTGGAGTGTAATTGGGGGGTCCGCAGATACGCAGTATTTT
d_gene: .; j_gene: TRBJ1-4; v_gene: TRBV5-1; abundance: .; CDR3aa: CASSLWLNEKLFF; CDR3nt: TGCGCCAGCAGCTTGTGGCTGAATGAAAAACTGTTTTTT
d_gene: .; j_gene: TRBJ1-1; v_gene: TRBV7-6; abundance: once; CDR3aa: CASSPGGNANTEAFF; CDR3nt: TGTGCCAGCAGCCCGGGAGGCAACGCGAACACTGAAGCTTTCTTT
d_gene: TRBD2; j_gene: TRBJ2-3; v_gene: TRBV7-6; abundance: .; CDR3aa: CASSSELTSGVDTQYF; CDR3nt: TGTGCCAGCAGCTCCGAGCTGACTAGCGGGGTCGATACGCAGTATTTT
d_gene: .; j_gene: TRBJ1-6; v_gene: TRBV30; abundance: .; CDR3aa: CAWSVFVGSPLHF; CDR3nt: TGTGCCTGGAGTGTATTTGTGGGTTCACCCCTCCACTTT
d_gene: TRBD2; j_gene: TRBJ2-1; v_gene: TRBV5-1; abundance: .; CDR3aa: CASNQVAGANEQFF; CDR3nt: TGCGCCAGCAATCAAGTAGCGGGGGCCAATGAGCAGTTCTTC
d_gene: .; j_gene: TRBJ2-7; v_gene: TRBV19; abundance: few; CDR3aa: CASSMTTNSYEQYF; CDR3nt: TGTGCCAGTAGTATGACTACCAACTCCTACGAGCAGTACTTC
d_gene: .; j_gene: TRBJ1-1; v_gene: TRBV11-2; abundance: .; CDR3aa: CASRIRSNEAFF; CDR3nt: TGTGCCAGCAGGATTCGGAGTAATGAAGCTTTCTTT
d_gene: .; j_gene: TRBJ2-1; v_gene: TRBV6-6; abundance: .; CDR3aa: CASSYDGYNEQFF; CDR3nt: TGTGCCAGCAGTTACGACGGCTACAATGAGCAGTTCTTC
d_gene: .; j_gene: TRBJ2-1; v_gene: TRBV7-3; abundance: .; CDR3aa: CASSPGPGDEQFF; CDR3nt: TGTGCCAGCAGCCCAGGTCCGGGGGATGAGCAGTTCTTC
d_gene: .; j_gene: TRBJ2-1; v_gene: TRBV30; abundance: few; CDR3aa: CASKEGQTFYNEQFF; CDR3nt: TGTGCCAGTAAGGAGGGACAGACGTTCTACAATGAGCAGTTCTTC
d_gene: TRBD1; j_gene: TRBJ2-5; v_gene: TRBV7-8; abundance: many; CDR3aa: CASSATGTVGRTQYF; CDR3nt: TGTGCCAGCAGCGCAACCGGGACAGTAGGGAGGACCCAGTACTTC
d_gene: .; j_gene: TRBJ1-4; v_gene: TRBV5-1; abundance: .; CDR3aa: CASSLQGSTNEKLFF; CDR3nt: TGCGCCAGCAGCTTACAGGGTTCAACTAATGAAAAACTGTTTTTT
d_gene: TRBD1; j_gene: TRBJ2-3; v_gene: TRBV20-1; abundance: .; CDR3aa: CSAGTVGGMGQYF; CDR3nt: TGCAGTGCCGGGACAGTAGGGGGTATGGGGCAGTATTTT
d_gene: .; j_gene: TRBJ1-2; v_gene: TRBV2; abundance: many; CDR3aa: CASSDAGNYGYTF; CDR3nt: TGTGCCAGCAGTGACGCGGGTAACTATGGCTACACCTTC
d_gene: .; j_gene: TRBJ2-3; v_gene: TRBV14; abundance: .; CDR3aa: CASSLQANTDTQYF; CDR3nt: TGTGCCAGCAGCTTGCAAGCAAACACAGATACGCAGTATTTT
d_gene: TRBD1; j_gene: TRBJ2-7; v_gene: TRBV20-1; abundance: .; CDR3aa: CSAREQGYEQYF; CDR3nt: TGCAGTGCTAGAGAACAGGGGTACGAGCAGTACTTC
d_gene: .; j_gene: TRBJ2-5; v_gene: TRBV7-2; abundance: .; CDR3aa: CASGLREGRGETQYF; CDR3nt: TGTGCCAGCGGCCTTCGCGAGGGACGAGGTGAGACCCAGTACTTC